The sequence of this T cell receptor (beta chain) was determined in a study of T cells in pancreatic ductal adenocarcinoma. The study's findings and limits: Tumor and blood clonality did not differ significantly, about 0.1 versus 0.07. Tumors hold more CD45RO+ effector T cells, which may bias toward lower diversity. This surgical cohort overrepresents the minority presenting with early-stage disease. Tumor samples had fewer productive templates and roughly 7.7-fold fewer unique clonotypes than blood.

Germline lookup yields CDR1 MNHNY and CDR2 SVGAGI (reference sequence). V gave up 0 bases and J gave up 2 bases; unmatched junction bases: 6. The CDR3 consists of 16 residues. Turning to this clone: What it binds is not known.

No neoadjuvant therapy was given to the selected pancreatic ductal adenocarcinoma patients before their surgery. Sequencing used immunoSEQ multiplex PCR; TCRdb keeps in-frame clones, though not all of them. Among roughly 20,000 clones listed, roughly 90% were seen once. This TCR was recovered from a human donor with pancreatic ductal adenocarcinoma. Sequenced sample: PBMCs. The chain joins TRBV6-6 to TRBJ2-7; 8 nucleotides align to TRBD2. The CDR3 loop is CASSYSRLAGTYEQYF. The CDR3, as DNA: TGTGCCAGCAGTTACTCGAGGTTAGCGGGGACCTACGAGCAGTACTTC.